These 31 T cell receptor beta chains share one sample of origin, sequenced in a study of CD8+ T cells in alopecia areata. Extraction of RNA preceded its reverse transcription into cDNA, which served as the sequencing template. The assay was immunoSEQ multiplex PCR, and TCRdb's table has in-frame clones only and misses some. This sample has 150,000 or so clones, with more than 40% found just once. Sequenced sample: CD4+ T cells sorted from blood. The source is a human donor with alopecia areata.

This clone was recorded a few times. This chain joins TRBV5-4 and TRBJ2-1, with TRBD2 as a possible D gene (5 bases). The CDR3 runs to 12 residues. Deletions cut 1 base from V and 8 bases from J, with 7 bases between. CDR1 and CDR2 from the germline V gene are SGHNT and YYREEE (reference sequence). The CDR3 DNA reads TGTGCCAGCAGCTTGCTCGGGGATGAGCAGTTCTTC. This sequence encodes CASSLLGDEQFF.

The chain is built from TRBV4-1 and TRBJ2-7; 11 bases agree with TRBD2. The V and J ends lost 2 bases and 6 bases, in that order; junction bases with no gene match: 9. CDR3 size: 16 residues. CDR1 is MGHRA, CDR2 YSYEKL, per germline. The CDR3 DNA reads TGCGCCAGCAGCCAAATGTCTAGCGGGAGGTTCTCCGAGCAGTACTTC. Translating it yields CASSQMSSGRFSEQYF.

This clone appeared a single time. The rearrangement links TRBV2 to TRBJ2-7, with 10 bases that match TRBD1. Germline CDR1 and CDR2: SNHLY and FYNNEI. Trimming took 6 bases from V and 2 from J; bases not matched to a gene: 7. This CDR3 is built from 15 residues. As DNA, the CDR3 is TGTGCCAGCAGCCTCGACAGGGGGCGACCCTACGAGCAGTACTTC. It codes for CASSLDRGRPYEQYF. The variable domain in full, completed from reference TRBV2 and TRBJ2-7, reads EPEVTQTPSHQVTQMGQEVILRCVPISNHLYFYWYRQILGQKVEFLVSFYNNEISEKSEIFDDQFSVERPDGSNFTLKIRSTKLEDSAMYFCASSLDRGRPYEQYFGPGTRLTVT.

The CDR3 is CASGGRTSGANVLTF. CDR3 DNA sequence: TGTGCCAGCGGGGGAAGGACCTCTGGGGCCAACGTCCTGACTTTC. The genes are TRBV2 and TRBJ2-6, with D perhaps TRBD1 or TRBD2 (5 bases each). Trimming stripped 8 bases from V and 0 bases from J, with 11 bases between. The length of the CDR3 is 15 residues. Germline values: CDR1 SNHLY, CDR2 FYNNEI. The full variable domain, with the rest looked up from reference TRBV2 and TRBJ2-6, is EPEVTQTPSHQVTQMGQEVILRCVPISNHLYFYWYRQILGQKVEFLVSFYNNEISEKSEIFDDQFSVERPDGSNFTLKIRSTKLEDSAMYFCASGGRTSGANVLTFGAGSRLTVL.

The rearrangement links TRBV6-5 to TRBJ2-5, with D hard to call. CDR3 length equals 13 residues. The germline V gene encodes CDR1 MNHEY and CDR2 SVGAGI. Trimming took off 5 bases at V and 3 bases at J, with 10 bases between the two ends. CDR3 in amino acids: CASSRGGEETQYF. DNA of the CDR3: TGTGCCAGCAGTCGAGGTGGGGAAGAGACCCAGTACTTC.

This rearrangement joins TRBV29-1 to TRBJ1-2; 7 nucleotides match TRBD1. The CDR3 length is 11 residues. With 6 bases clipped from V and 9 bases from J, the junction kept 7 bases outside the gene matches. From germline, CDR1 is SQVTM and CDR2 ANQGSEA. The CDR3 DNA follows: TGCAGCGTACAGGGACAGTTTCGCTACACCTTC. Amino acid sequence: CSVQGQFRYTF.

This chain joins TRBV19 and TRBJ1-1; D gene ambiguous. From germline, CDR1 is LNHDA and CDR2 SQIVND (reference sequence). This CDR3 contains 13 residues. Between the trimmed V and J ends, which lost 3 bases and 1 base, there was a span of 6 bases. CDR3 protein: CASSMTGNTEAFF. The CDR3 DNA reads as TGTGCCAGTAGTATGACCGGGAACACTGAAGCTTTCTTT.

The CDR3 DNA is TGTGCCAGCAGCAAGCCTGGCGGAGTCTACAATGAGCAGTTCTTC. Its protein is CASSKPGGVYNEQFF. The rearrangement uses TRBV11-2 and TRBJ2-1; D uncertain. The CDR3 has 15 amino acids. The germline gives CDR1 SGHAT, CDR2 FQNNGV. V was trimmed by 5 bases and J by 3 bases, leaving 14 bases between them.

V usage is TRBV9 and J usage is TRBJ2-1, with D perhaps matching TRBD1 or TRBD2 (6 bases each). Trimming left V 0 bases short and J 4 bases short, with 11 bases between. CDR1 is SGDLS, CDR2 YYNGEE, per germline. The CDR3 covers 15 residues. The CDR3 DNA follows: TGTGCCAGCAGCGTAGAGGGGGGTTCTTACAATGAGCAGTTCTTC. This encodes CASSVEGGSYNEQFF.

This clone was found a few times. The CDR3 region has the DNA TGCAGCGTCGGGGTCGCACCAACCTACGAGCAGTACTTC. Residues: CSVGVAPTYEQYF. The chain is built from TRBV29-1 and TRBJ2-7, with D possibly TRBD2 on 5 matching bases. CDR1 SQVTM and CDR2 ANQGSEA come from the germline V gene. The CDR3 consists of 13 residues. Trimming left V 6 bases short and J 2 bases short, with 14 bases between.

The rearrangement uses TRBV29-1 and TRBJ2-1; 8 nucleotides agree with TRBD2. CDR1 is SQVTM, CDR2 ANQGSEA, per germline. Unmatched junction bases numbered 11, after V lost 7 bases and J lost 9 bases. The CDR3 is 13 amino acids. The CDR3 reads CSGGPAGASEQFF. The CDR3 nucleotides read TGCAGCGGCGGGCCAGCGGGAGCGAGTGAGCAGTTCTTC.

This chain links TRBV5-1 with TRBJ2-7, with TRBD1 matching over 11 bases. The CDR3 contains 17 residues. Germline values: CDR1 SGHRS, CDR2 YFSETQ. V shed 0 bases, J shed 3 bases, and the junction held 8 bases outside the gene matches. The chain's CDR3 is CASSLAMPGQGVYEQYF. The CDR3 DNA reads as TGCGCCAGCAGCTTGGCAATGCCGGGACAGGGGGTCTACGAGCAGTACTTC.

CDR3 nucleotides: TGTGCCAGCAGGTCTCCACAAAAGGAGACCCAGTACTTC. It codes for CASRSPQKETQYF. The V gene is TRBV6-5, the J gene TRBJ2-5, with D hard to call. The CDR3 runs 13 residues. CDR1 is MNHEY and CDR2 is SVGAGI in the germline V gene. V shed 6 bases and J shed 5 bases, with 13 bases lying between them.

There are a few counts of this clone. The chain employs TRBV29-1 and TRBJ2-1; no firm D call. V lost 6 bases and J 4 bases, leaving 13 bases between the germline ends. Germline assignment: CDR1 SQVTM and CDR2 ANQGSEA. The CDR3 loop spans 13 amino acids. CDR3 bases: TGCAGCGTACGGATTGACGAATACAATGAGCAGTTCTTC. It translates to CSVRIDEYNEQFF.

The DNA of the CDR3 is TGCGCCAGCAGCGGAACGACCGGGACTAGCGGCTACGAGCAGTACTTC. Translating it yields CASSGTTGTSGYEQYF. The chain couples TRBV4-1 to TRBJ2-7; 11 bases match TRBD2. J lost 3 bases, V lost 5 bases, and 9 bases had no gene match. The CDR3 extends over 16 amino acids. Looked up from germline, CDR1 is MGHRA and CDR2 is YSYEKL.

This clone was counted only a few times. This chain uses TRBV2 with TRBJ2-2; D remains ambiguous. The V gene's germline CDR1 is SNHLY and CDR2 FYNNEI. The CDR3 spans 15 residues. Trimming removed 3 bases from V and 0 bases from J, with 8 bases in between. CDR3 protein: CASSEQAANTGELFF. The CDR3 bases are TGTGCCAGCAGTGAGCAAGCTGCGAACACCGGGGAGCTGTTTTTT.

This clone has only a few counts. The chain combines TRBV28 with TRBJ1-1; D perhaps matches TRBD1 (6 bases). Per the germline V gene, CDR1 is MDHEN and CDR2 is SYDVKM. The V end was cut by 7 bases, the J end by 1 base, with 10 bases between. The CDR3 is made up of 13 amino acids. The CDR3 nucleotides are TGTGCCAGCATCCCAGGGGAGAACACTGAAGCTTTCTTT. Its translation is CASIPGENTEAFF. The full variable domain, its missing parts supplied by reference TRBV28 and TRBJ1-1, is DVKVTQSSRYLVKRTGEKVFLECVQDMDHENMFWYRQDPGLGLRLIYFSYDVKMKEKGDIPEGYSVSREKKERFSLILESASTNQTSMYLCASIPGENTEAFFGQGTRLTVV.

J is TRBJ2-3 and V is TRBV29-1, with 8 bases identical to TRBD2. The V gene end was trimmed by 4 bases and the J gene end by 2 bases; junction bases not matched to a gene: 2. Germline V gene lookup returns CDR1 SQVTM and CDR2 ANQGSEA. The CDR3 consists of 13 residues. For the CDR3, the DNA is TGCAGCGTTGGCGGGAGGAACACAGATACGCAGTATTTT. Its protein is CSVGGRNTDTQYF.

The chain uses TRBV6-1 and TRBJ2-3; no clear D gene. The CDR3 spans 14 residues. Trimming removed 4 bases at V and 4 bases at J, with 12 bases between. Per the germline V gene, CDR1 is MNHNS and CDR2 is SASEGT. The DNA for the CDR3 is TGTGCCAGCAGTGTGTTGGCAATGGCAGATACGCAGTATTTT. This codes for CASSVLAMADTQYF.

On this clone itself: The sample carries other DNA sequences with the same CDR3. The chain is built from TRBV29-1 and TRBJ1-2; D may be TRBD1 (5 bases). CDR1 and CDR2 from the germline V gene are SQVTM and ANQGSEA. V lost 3 bases, J lost 3 bases, and 8 bases lay in between. This CDR3 is 12 amino acids long. CDR3 DNA: TGCAGCGTTGACCAGGGCGACTATGGCTACACCTTC. Translation gives CSVDQGDYGYTF.

The V call is TRBV4-1, the J call TRBJ2-1; the D is unclear. CDR3 size: 16 residues. V lost 0 bases, J lost 4 bases, and 13 bases lay in between. Germline V gives CDR1 MGHRA, CDR2 YSYEKL. The CDR3 DNA is TGCGCCAGCAGCCAAGATATCACCAGGCCGTACAATGAGCAGTTCTTC. Encoded protein: CASSQDITRPYNEQFF.

The rearrangement uses TRBV28 and TRBJ2-3, with a possible D match to TRBD1 (6 bases). V was clipped by 2 bases and J by 4 bases, with 10 bases between them. CDR1 is MDHEN, CDR2 SYDVKM, per germline. CDR3 length: 14 amino acids. DNA of the CDR3: TGTGCCAGCAGTTTACAGGGGTTCGCAGATACGCAGTATTTT. Residues: CASSLQGFADTQYF.

The table lists this clone with a few counts. V usage is TRBV6-5 and J usage is TRBJ2-7; D not resolved. V was shortened by 5 bases and J by 4 bases, with 6 bases between the two germline ends. The length of the CDR3 is 11 residues. Germline V gene sequence: CDR1 MNHEY, CDR2 SVGAGI. CDR3 nucleotide sequence: TGTGCCAGCAGTGCGAAGTACGAGCAGTACTTC. Translated, it gives CASSAKYEQYF.

This clone was detected a few times. The genes are TRBV29-1 and TRBJ2-1; D is perhaps TRBD1 or TRBD2 (6 bases each). Trimming shortened V by 6 bases and J by 4 bases, and 16 bases separated the two germline ends. CDR1 and CDR2 from the germline V gene are SQVTM and ANQGSEA. The CDR3 length is 14 residues. In DNA form, the CDR3 reads TGCAGCGTCGGTGTTGGGGGGCCTTACAATGAGCAGTTCTTC. Translating it yields CSVGVGGPYNEQFF.

This clone was detected once. The chain links TRBV4-1 to TRBJ2-7, with D unresolved. The ends were cut back, 4 bases at V and 6 bases at J, with 16 bases in the middle. In germline, CDR1 is MGHRA, CDR2 YSYEKL. This CDR3 comprises 14 residues. CDR3 in DNA: TGCGCCAGCAGCCTCTTTGGTGTTGGGTCCGAGCAGTACTTC. The encoded protein is CASSLFGVGSEQYF.

V usage is TRBV5-6 and J usage is TRBJ2-7, with a weak D call TRBD2 (5 bases). From germline, CDR1 is SGHDT and CDR2 YYEEEE. The CDR3 runs to 13 residues. V was pared by 4 bases and J by 3 bases, with 11 bases between. The CDR3 region is CASSTERGYEQYF. DNA of the CDR3: TGTGCCAGCAGCACGGAACGGGGCTACGAGCAGTACTTC.

This clone showed up just a few times. The gene calls are TRBV29-1 and TRBJ1-2; D is perhaps TRBD1 (5 bases). The CDR3 is 13 residues long. V lost 7 bases to trimming and J lost 0 bases, with 12 bases between them. Germline values: CDR1 SQVTM, CDR2 ANQGSEA. The CDR3 region is CSAWTPTNYGYTF. The CDR3 bases are TGCAGCGCGTGGACACCAACTAACTATGGCTACACCTTC.

CDR3 DNA: TGTGCCAGCAGTTTTCAAGGGGTGGTCGCAGATACGCAGTATTTT. Translation: CASSFQGVVADTQYF. The chain uses TRBV28 and TRBJ2-3; D perhaps matches TRBD1 (5 bases). V was shortened by 3 bases and J by 4 bases, with 14 bases between the two germline ends. The CDR3 runs to 15 residues. Germline V lookup: CDR1 MDHEN, CDR2 SYDVKM.

The chain recombines TRBV29-1 with TRBJ1-4; D call uncertain. The CDR3 covers 13 residues. Deletions cut 7 bases from V and 5 bases from J, with 14 bases between. Germline-derived CDR1 and CDR2 are SQVTM and ANQGSEA. In DNA form, the CDR3 reads TGCAGCGCCATGATCGTCCTCAATGAAAAACTGTTTTTT. As protein: CSAMIVLNEKLFF. Variable domain in full (rest from reference TRBV29-1 and TRBJ1-4): SAVISQKPSRDICQRGTSLTIQCQVDSQVTMMFWYRQQPGQSLTLIATANQGSEATYESGFVIDKFPISRPNLTFSTLTVSNMSPEDSSIYLCSAMIVLNEKLFFGSGTQLSVL.

This chain joins TRBV6-5 and TRBJ2-2; D gene unclear. The CDR3 contains 14 residues. CDR1 and CDR2 (germline): MNHEY, SVGAGI. Trimming took off 2 bases at V and 3 bases at J, with 7 bases between the two ends. CDR3: CASSYAEYTGELFF. The CDR3 nucleotides are TGTGCCAGCAGTTACGCGGAGTACACCGGGGAGCTGTTTTTT.

The rearrangement uses TRBV29-1 and TRBJ1-1; D is unclear. V was trimmed by 3 bases and J by 8 bases, leaving 16 bases between them. The CDR3 is 13 amino acids. Germline V gene sequence: CDR1 SQVTM, CDR2 ANQGSEA. In DNA, the CDR3 is TGCAGCGTTGAGATTGGTGTTGGTTCCGAAGCTTTCTTT. Amino acids: CSVEIGVGSEAFF.